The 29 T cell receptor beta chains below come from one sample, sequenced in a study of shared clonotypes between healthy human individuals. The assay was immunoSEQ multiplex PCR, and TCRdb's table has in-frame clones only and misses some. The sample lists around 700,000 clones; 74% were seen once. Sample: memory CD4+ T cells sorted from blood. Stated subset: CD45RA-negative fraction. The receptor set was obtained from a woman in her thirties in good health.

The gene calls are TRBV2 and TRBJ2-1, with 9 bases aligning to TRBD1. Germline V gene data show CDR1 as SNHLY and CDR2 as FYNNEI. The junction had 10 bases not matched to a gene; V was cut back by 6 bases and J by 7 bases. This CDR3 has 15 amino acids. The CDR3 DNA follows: TGTGCCAGCAGGGCCGGGACAGGGAGCGGGAATGAGCAGTTCTTC. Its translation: CASRAGTGSGNEQFF.

The CDR3 loop is CASSFSGLGELFF. The CDR3 DNA follows: TGTGCCAGCAGTTTCTCTGGGCTCGGGGAGCTGTTTTTT. The chain joins TRBV27 to TRBJ2-2; no definite D call. Germline V gene data show CDR1 as MNHEY and CDR2 as SMNVEV (reference sequence). Trimming shortened V by 3 bases and J by 7 bases, and 9 bases separated the two germline ends. The CDR3 sequence is 13 residues long.

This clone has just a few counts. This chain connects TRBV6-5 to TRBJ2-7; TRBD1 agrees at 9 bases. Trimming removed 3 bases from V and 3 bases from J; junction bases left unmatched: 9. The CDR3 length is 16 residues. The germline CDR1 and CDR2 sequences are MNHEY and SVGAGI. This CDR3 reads CASSYWGTGRIYEQYF. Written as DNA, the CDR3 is TGTGCCAGCAGTTATTGGGGGACAGGGAGAATCTACGAGCAGTACTTC.

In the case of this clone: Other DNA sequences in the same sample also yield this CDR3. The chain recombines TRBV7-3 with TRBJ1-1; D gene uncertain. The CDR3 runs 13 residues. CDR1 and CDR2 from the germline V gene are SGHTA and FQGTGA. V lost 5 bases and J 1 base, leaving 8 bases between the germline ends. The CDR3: CASSLRENTEAFF. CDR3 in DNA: TGTGCCAGCAGCCTTCGGGAGAACACTGAAGCTTTCTTT.

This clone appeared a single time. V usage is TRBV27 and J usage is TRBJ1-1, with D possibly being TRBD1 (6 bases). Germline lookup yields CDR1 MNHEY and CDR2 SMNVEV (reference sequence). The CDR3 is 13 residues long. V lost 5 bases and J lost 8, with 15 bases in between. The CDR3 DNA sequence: TGTGCCAGCAGTCAACAAACCGGGACAGAAGCTTTCTTT. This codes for CASSQQTGTEAFF.

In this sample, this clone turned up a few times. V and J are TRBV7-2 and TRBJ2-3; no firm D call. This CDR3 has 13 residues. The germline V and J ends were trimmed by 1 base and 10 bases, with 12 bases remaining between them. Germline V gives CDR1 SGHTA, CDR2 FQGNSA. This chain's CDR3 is CASSLGLGRSQYF. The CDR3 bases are TGTGCCAGCAGCTTAGGTTTGGGCAGGTCGCAGTATTTT.

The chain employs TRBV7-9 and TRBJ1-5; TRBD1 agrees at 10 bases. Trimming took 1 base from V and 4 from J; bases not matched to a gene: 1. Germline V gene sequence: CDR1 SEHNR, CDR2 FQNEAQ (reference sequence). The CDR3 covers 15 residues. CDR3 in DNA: TGTGCCAGCAGCTTAGGGGACAGGGGTAATCAGCCCCAGCATTTT. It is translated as CASSLGDRGNQPQHF.

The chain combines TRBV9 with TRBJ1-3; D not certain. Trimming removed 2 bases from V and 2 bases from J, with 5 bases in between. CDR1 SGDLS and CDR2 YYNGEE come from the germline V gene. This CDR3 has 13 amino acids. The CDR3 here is CASSVKTGNTIYF. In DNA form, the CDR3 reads TGTGCCAGCAGCGTGAAAACTGGAAACACCATATATTTT.

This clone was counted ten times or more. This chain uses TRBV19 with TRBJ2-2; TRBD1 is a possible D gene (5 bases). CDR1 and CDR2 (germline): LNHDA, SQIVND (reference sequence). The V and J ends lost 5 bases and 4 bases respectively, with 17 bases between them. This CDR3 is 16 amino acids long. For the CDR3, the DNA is TGTGCCAGTAGTCCCGGGTCTGGGGCGCCCACCGGGGAGCTGTTTTTT. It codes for CASSPGSGAPTGELFF. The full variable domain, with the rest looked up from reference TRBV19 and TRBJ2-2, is DGGITQSPKYLFRKEGQNVTLSCEQNLNHDAMYWYRQDPGQGLRLIYYSQIVNDFQKGDIAEGYSVSREKKESFPLTVTSAQKNPTAFYLCASSPGSGAPTGELFFGEGSRLTVL.

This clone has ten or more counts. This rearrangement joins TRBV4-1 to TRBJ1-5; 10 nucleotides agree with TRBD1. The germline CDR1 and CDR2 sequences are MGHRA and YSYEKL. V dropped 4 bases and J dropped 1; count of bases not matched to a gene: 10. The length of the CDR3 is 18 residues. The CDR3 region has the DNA TGCGCCAGCAGCCTCAGGCGGACGGGACAGGGGAGCAATCAGCCCCAGCATTTT. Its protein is CASSLRRTGQGSNQPQHF.

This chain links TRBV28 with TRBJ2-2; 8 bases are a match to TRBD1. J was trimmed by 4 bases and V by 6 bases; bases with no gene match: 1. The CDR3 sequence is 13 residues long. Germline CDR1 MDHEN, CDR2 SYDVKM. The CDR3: CASSTGGTGELFF. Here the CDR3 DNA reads TGTGCCAGCAGCACAGGGGGCACCGGGGAGCTGTTTTTT. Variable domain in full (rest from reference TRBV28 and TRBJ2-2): DVKVTQSSRYLVKRTGEKVFLECVQDMDHENMFWYRQDPGLGLRLIYFSYDVKMKEKGDIPEGYSVSREKKERFSLILESASTNQTSMYLCASSTGGTGELFFGEGSRLTVL.

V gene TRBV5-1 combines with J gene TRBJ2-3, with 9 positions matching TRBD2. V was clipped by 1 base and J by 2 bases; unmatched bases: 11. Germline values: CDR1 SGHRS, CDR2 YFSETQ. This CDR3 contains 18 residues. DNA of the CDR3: TGCGCCAGCAGCTTGAGGGCTAGCGGGGATACCGACACAGATACGCAGTATTTT. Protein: CASSLRASGDTDTDTQYF. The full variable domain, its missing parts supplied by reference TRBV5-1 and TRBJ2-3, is KAGVTQTPRYLIKTRGQQVTLSCSPISGHRSVSWYQQTPGQGLQFLFEYFSETQRNKGNFPGRFSGRQFSNSRSEMNVSTLELGDSALYLCASSLRASGDTDTDTQYFGPGTRLTVL.

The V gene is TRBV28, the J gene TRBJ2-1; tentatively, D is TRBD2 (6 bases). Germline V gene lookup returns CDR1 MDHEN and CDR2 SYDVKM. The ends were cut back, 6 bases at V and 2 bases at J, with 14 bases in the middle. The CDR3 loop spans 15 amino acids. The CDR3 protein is CASSPHSGAYNEQFF. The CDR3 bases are TGTGCCAGCAGCCCCCATAGCGGAGCCTACAATGAGCAGTTCTTC. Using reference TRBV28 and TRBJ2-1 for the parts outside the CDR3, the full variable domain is DVKVTQSSRYLVKRTGEKVFLECVQDMDHENMFWYRQDPGLGLRLIYFSYDVKMKEKGDIPEGYSVSREKKERFSLILESASTNQTSMYLCASSPHSGAYNEQFFGPGTRLTVL.

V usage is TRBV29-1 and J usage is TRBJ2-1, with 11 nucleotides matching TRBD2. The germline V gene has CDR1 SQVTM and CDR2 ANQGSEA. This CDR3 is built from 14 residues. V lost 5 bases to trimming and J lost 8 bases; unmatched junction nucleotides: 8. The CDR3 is CSVNSGRAGDEQFF. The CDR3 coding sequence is TGCAGCGTTAATAGCGGGAGGGCCGGCGATGAGCAGTTCTTC.

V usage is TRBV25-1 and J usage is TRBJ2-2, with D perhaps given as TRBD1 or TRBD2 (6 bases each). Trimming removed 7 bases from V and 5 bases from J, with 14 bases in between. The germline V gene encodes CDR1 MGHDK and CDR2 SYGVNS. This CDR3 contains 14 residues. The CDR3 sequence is CASTTLGGTGELFF. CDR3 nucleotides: TGTGCCAGCACTACGTTAGGGGGGACCGGGGAGCTGTTTTTT.

The chain's CDR3 is CASNPTSPTGAGEQYF. CDR3 DNA: TGCGCCAGCAACCCCACTTCCCCGACAGGGGCGGGAGAGCAGTACTTC. The chain has TRBV5-1 and TRBJ2-7; 8 nucleotides match TRBD1. With 6 bases clipped from V and 7 bases from J, the junction kept 18 bases outside the gene matches. From germline, CDR1 is SGHRS and CDR2 YFSETQ. The CDR3 is made up of 16 amino acids.

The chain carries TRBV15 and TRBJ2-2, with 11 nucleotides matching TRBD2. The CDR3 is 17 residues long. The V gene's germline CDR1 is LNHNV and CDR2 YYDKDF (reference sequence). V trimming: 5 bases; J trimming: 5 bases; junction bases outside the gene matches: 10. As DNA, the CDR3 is TGTGCCACCAGCTCCCTCATAGCGGGAGGGAGAACCGGGGAGCTGTTTTTT. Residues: CATSSLIAGGRTGELFF. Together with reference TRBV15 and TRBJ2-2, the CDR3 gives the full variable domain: DAMVIQNPRYQVTQFGKPVTLSCSQTLNHNVMYWYQQKSSQAPKLLFHYYDKDFNNEADTPDNFQSRRPNTSFCFLDIRSPGLGDTAMYLCATSSLIAGGRTGELFFGEGSRLTVL.

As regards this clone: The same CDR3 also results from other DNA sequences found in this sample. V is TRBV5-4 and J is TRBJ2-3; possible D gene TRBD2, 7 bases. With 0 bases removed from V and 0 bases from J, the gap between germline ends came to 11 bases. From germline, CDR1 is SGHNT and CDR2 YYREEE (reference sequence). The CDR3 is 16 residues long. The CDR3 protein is CASSLGGGGSTDTQYF. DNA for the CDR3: TGTGCCAGCAGCTTGGGAGGGGGAGGGAGCACAGATACGCAGTATTTT.

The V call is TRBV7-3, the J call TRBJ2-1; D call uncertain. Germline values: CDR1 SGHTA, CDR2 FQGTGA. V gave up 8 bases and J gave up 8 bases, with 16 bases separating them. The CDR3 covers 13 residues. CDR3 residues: CASGFTIPYEQFF. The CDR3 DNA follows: TGTGCCAGCGGGTTTACTATCCCCTATGAGCAGTTCTTC.

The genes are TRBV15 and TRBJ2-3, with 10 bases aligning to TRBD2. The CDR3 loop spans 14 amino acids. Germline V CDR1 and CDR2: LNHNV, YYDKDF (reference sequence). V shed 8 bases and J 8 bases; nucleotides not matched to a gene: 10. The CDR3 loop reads CATALAGARSTQYF. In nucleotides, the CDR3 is TGTGCCACCGCTCTAGCGGGAGCACGGAGTACGCAGTATTTT.

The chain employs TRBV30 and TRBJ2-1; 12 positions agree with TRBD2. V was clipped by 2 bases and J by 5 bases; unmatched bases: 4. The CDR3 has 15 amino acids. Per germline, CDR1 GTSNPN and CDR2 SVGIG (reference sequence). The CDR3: CAWSKLAGGNNEQFF. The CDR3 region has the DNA TGTGCCTGGAGTAAACTAGCGGGAGGTAACAATGAGCAGTTCTTC.

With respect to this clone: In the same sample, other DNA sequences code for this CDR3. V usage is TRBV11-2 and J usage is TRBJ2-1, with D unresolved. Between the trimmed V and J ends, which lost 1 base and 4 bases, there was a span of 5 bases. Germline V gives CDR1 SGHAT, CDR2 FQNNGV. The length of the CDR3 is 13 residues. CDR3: CASSLGLYNEQFF. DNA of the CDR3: TGTGCCAGCAGCTTAGGGCTATACAATGAGCAGTTCTTC. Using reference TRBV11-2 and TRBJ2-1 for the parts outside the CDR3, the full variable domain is EAGVAQSPRYKIIEKRQSVAFWCNPISGHATLYWYQQILGQGPKLLIQFQNNGVVDDSQLPKDRFSAERLKGVDSTLKIQPAKLEDSAVYLCASSLGLYNEQFFGPGTRLTVL.

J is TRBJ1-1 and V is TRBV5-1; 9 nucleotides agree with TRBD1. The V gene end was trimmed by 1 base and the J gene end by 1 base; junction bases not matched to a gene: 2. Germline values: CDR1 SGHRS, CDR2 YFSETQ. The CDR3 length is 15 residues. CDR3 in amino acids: CASSLLDRGNTEAFF. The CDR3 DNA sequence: TGCGCCAGCAGCTTGCTGGACAGGGGGAACACTGAAGCTTTCTTT.

The CDR3 loop is CASSLSTTIQYF. The CDR3 coding sequence is TGTGCCAGCAGCTTGTCAACGACTATCCAGTACTTC. V is TRBV5-6 and J is TRBJ2-5; D is perhaps TRBD2 (5 bases). Germline assignment: CDR1 SGHDT and CDR2 YYEEEE. V lost 1 base to trimming and J lost 10 bases, with 11 bases between them. CDR3 size: 12 residues.

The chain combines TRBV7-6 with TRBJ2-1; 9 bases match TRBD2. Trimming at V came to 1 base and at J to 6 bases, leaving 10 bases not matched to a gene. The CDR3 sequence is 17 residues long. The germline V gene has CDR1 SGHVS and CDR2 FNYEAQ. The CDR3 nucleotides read TGTGCCAGCAGCTTAGGCGGGGGGACTAGCCCGCTCAATGAGCAGTTCTTC. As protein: CASSLGGGTSPLNEQFF.

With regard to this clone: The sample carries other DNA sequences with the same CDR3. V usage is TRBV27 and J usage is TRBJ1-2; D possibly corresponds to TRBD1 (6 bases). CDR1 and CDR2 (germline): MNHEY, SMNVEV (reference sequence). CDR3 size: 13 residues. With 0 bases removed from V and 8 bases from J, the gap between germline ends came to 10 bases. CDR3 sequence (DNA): TGTGCCAGCAGTTTATCTAGGGGGTTAGGCTACACCTTC. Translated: CASSLSRGLGYTF.

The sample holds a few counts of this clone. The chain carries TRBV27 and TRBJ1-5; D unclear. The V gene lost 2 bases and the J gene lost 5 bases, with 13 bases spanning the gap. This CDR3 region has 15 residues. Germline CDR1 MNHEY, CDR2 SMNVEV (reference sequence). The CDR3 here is CASSLRFAGHQPQHF. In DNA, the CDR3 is TGTGCCAGCAGTTTAAGGTTCGCCGGGCATCAGCCCCAGCATTTT.

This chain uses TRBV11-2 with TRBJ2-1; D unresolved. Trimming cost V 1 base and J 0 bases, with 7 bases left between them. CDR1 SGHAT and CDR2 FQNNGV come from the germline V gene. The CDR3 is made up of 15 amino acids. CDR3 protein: CASSLATYSYNEQFF. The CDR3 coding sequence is TGTGCCAGCAGCTTAGCGACGTACTCCTACAATGAGCAGTTCTTC.

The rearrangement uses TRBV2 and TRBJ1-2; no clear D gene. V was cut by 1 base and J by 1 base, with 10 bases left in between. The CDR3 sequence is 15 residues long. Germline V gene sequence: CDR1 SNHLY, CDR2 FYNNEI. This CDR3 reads CASSEVRGVNYGYTF. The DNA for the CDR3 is TGTGCCAGCAGTGAAGTCCGCGGGGTTAACTATGGCTACACCTTC.